A single sample gave rise to the 19 T cell receptor beta chains below, sequenced in a study of tumor-infiltrating lymphocytes in primary liver carcinoma. Unsorted whole blood served as the source of blood RNA, and germline DNA was extracted as well. TCR beta cDNA was made from approximately 500 ng total RNA with a constant-region primer. Slightly modified ARM-PCR served as the procedure for the TCR beta libraries. These libraries came from three rounds of nested multiplex PCR. Use of TRBV1-TRBV30 forward primers with a C-beta reverse primer characterized the first two PCR rounds, which lasted roughly 9 cycles each. TCRdb reanalysed the multiplex PCR reads using MiXCR and keeps one entry per CDR3 protein. Of a few hundred thousand distinct CDR3 sequences listed, roughly 60% are singletons. Sequenced: peripheral blood. These receptors were obtained from a woman aged 25 to 45 with primary liver carcinoma and hepatitis B virus infection.

This clonotype has more than one count but fewer than ten. CDR3 in DNA: TGTGCCAGCAGTTTCTATTCGGGTGAGACTGAAGCTTTCTTT. Its protein product is CASSFYSGETEAFF. The rearrangement links TRBV12-3 or TRBV12-4 to TRBJ1-1; D is ambiguous. This CDR3 comprises 14 residues. Trimming shortened V by 3 bases and J by 5 bases, and 13 bases separated the two germline ends.

As to this clonotype: One end of the junction varies from germline; a read error may be responsible. This chain links TRBV6-2 or TRBV6-3 with TRBJ1-5; perhaps TRBD1 as D (5 bases). The germline V gene has CDR1 MNHEY and CDR2 SVGEGT. This CDR3 region has 15 residues. The CDR3 sequence: CASTSGTPSNQLQHF. The CDR3 DNA reads TGTGCCAGTACCTCCGGGACCCCTAGCAATCAGCTCCAGCATTTT.

The chain has TRBV19 and TRBJ1-5; 10 nucleotides line up with TRBD1. Germline V lookup: CDR1 LNHDA, CDR2 SQIVND (reference sequence). V trimming: 6 bases; J trimming: 5 bases; junction bases outside the gene matches: 4. The CDR3 consists of 14 residues. This CDR3 is CASSGTGVYQPQHF. Here the CDR3 DNA reads TGTGCCAGTAGCGGGACAGGGGTCTATCAGCCCCAGCATTTT. Combining the CDR3 with reference TRBV19 and TRBJ1-5 gives the whole variable domain DGGITQSPKYLFRKEGQNVTLSCEQNLNHDAMYWYRQDPGQGLRLIYYSQIVNDFQKGDIAEGYSVSREKKESFPLTVTSAQKNPTAFYLCASSGTGVYQPQHFGDGTRLSIL.

A note on this clonotype: One base away lies a much larger clone, so this may be a sequencing read error. The rearrangement joins TRBV6-2 or TRBV6-3 to TRBJ1-5; D perhaps matches TRBD1 (5 bases). V dropped 10 bases and J dropped 0 bases, with 10 bases sitting between them. This CDR3 contains 13 residues. Germline V gene lookup returns CDR1 MNHEY and CDR2 SVGEGT. CDR3 in amino acids: CAITDNSNQPQHF. CDR3 DNA: TGTGCCATCACGGACAATAGCAATCAGCCCCAGCATTTT.

V usage is TRBV11-2 and J usage is TRBJ2-5; TRBD1 matches 8 bases. The CDR3 covers 17 residues. Germline V lookup: CDR1 SGHAT, CDR2 FQNNGV. In DNA, the CDR3 is TGTGTTAGCAGCTACCAGGGGGCTTGGGGTAACGAAGAGACCCAGTACTTC. It is translated as CVSSYQGAWGNEETQYF.

This clonotype was seen only once. Relative to the germline gene, one junction end is altered; a read error may explain this. The chain has TRBV11-2 and TRBJ2-5; the match to TRBD2 covers 7 bases. The germline V gene encodes CDR1 SGHAT and CDR2 FQNNGV. This CDR3 spans 12 amino acids. The CDR3 sequence: CASGFGGGTQYF. The CDR3 DNA follows: TGTGCCAGCGGCTTTGGGGGGGGGACCCAGTACTTC.

The gene calls are TRBV6-5 and TRBJ2-7; D gene uncertain. Per germline, CDR1 MNHEY and CDR2 SVGAGI. Trimming left V 2 bases short and J 3 bases short, with 14 bases between. The CDR3 covers 15 residues. In nucleotides, the CDR3 is TGTGCCAGCAGTTACGAGAAGGGAACTAACTACGAGCAGTACTTC. Protein: CASSYEKGTNYEQYF.

Details on this clonotype: The conserved phenylalanine or tryptophan normally closing the CDR3 is absent here, so this likely arose from a read error. The chain couples TRBV6-2 or TRBV6-3 to TRBJ2-1, with a tentative D call TRBD1 (6 bases). Germline lookup yields CDR1 MNHEY and CDR2 SVGEGT. Trimming removed 6 bases from V and 1 base from J, with 13 bases in between. This CDR3 has 15 amino acids. CDR3 region: CASRGHRVSYNEQFL. The CDR3 nucleotides read TGTGCCAGCAGGGGACACAGGGTGTCCTACAATGAGCAGTTCCTC.

A word on this clonotype: Given a much more abundant clone one base away, this may be a read error. The gene calls are TRBV4-2 and TRBJ2-3; no clear D gene. Trimming left V 10 bases short and J 5 bases short, with 13 bases between. Germline V gene sequence: CDR1 LGHNA, CDR2 YNFKEQ. The CDR3 length is 12 residues. CDR3 amino acids: CANSRIRDTQYF. In nucleotides, the CDR3 is TGTGCCAACAGTCGAATACGAGATACGCAGTATTTT.

On this clonotype: It may be a read error: a sequence one base away is much more abundant. The CDR3 nucleotides are TGCGCCAGCAGGCAATCGACTAGCGCCTACAATGAGCAGTTCTTC. As protein: CASRQSTSAYNEQFF. The genes are TRBV4-1 and TRBJ2-1, with 8 bases matching TRBD2. V shed 6 bases, J shed 2 bases, and the junction held 6 bases outside the gene matches. Germline V gene sequence: CDR1 MGHRA, CDR2 YSYEKL. CDR3 length: 15 residues.

In its sample, this clonotype was seen once. The junction and the germline gene differ at one end; a read error may be behind it. V is TRBV6-1 and J is TRBJ1-5; 7 nucleotides line up with TRBD1. TRBJ2-3 explains the end of the DNA better; the J call may be wrong. The CDR3 runs 15 residues. Germline CDR1 is MNHNS and CDR2 is SASEGT. The CDR3 region is CAGSDPGQWNQPQYF. In nucleotides, the CDR3 is TGTGCCGGCAGTGATCCGGGACAGTGGAATCAGCCCCAGTATTTT.

Concerning this clonotype itself: One end of the junction does not line up with germline, which may come from a read error. This chain joins TRBV6-5 and TRBJ2-7, with 9 bases aligning to TRBD2. Germline V CDR1 and CDR2: MNHEY, SVGAGI. The CDR3 contains 18 residues. CDR3 protein: CASSYYSPLAGGPYGQYF. CDR3 bases: TGTGCCAGCAGTTACTATTCCCCGCTGGCGGGAGGGCCCTACGGGCAGTACTTC.

CDR3 loop: CASSYGVETQYF. CDR3 DNA: TGTGCCAGCAGCTACGGCGTGGAGACCCAGTACTTC. J is TRBJ2-5 and V is TRBV12-3 or TRBV12-4, with unresolved D. The CDR3 contains 12 residues. V shed 6 bases and J shed 5 bases, with 10 bases lying between them.

With respect to this clonotype: At one end, the junction sequence differs from germline, possibly due to a read error. V is TRBV11-2 and J is TRBJ2-7; 8 bases align to TRBD1. The CDR3 covers 18 residues. CDR1 and CDR2 from the germline V gene are SGHAT and FQNNGV. The CDR3 spells CVSSQCRDRSEGFYEQYF. Written as DNA, the CDR3 is TGTGTCAGCAGTCAGTGCCGGGACAGGTCCGAGGGGTTCTACGAGCAGTACTTC.

Worth noting for this clonotype: A much larger clone differs from this one at a single base, so this may be a read error. This chain links TRBV4-2 with TRBJ2-7; D tentatively reads TRBD1 or TRBD2 (5 bases each). The CDR3 is made up of 16 amino acids. Per germline, CDR1 LGHNA and CDR2 YNFKEQ. CDR3 residues: CASSRSVGTNSYEKYF. CDR3 coding DNA: TGTGCCAGCAGCCGGTCGGTCGGGACGAACTCCTACGAGAAGTACTTC.

This chain connects TRBV12-3 or TRBV12-4 to TRBJ2-5, with 8 positions matching TRBD2. The V segment lost 4 bases and the J segment 5 bases; nucleotides outside the gene matches: 9. The CDR3 has 15 amino acids. The CDR3 loop is CASSWGGRLTETQYF. The CDR3 nucleotides are TGTGCCAGCAGTTGGGGCGGGAGGCTCACGGAGACCCAGTACTTC.

The rearrangement links TRBV25-1 to TRBJ1-3, with D uncertain. CDR3 size: 13 residues. V dropped 5 bases and J dropped 3 bases, with 8 bases sitting between them. Germline V gene sequence: CDR1 MGHDK, CDR2 SYGVNS. CDR3 DNA: TGTGCCAGCAGTAAGAACCTTGGAAACACCATATATTTT. Protein sequence: CASSKNLGNTIYF.

This clonotype has more than one count but fewer than ten. The V call is TRBV5-4, the J call TRBJ2-4; perhaps TRBD2 as D (6 bases). Trimming took off 0 bases at V and 3 bases at J, with 13 bases between the two ends. The germline CDR1 and CDR2 sequences are SGHNT and YYREEE (reference sequence). CDR3 length: 16 residues. CDR3 DNA: TGTGCCAGCAGCTTGGATCCAGCGGGTGGCAAAAACATTCAGTACTTC. It is translated as CASSLDPAGGKNIQYF.

V and J are TRBV28 and TRBJ2-7, with a weak D call TRBD2 (7 bases). The germline CDR1 and CDR2 sequences are MDHEN and SYDVKM. The CDR3 extends over 15 amino acids. Trimming shortened V by 8 bases and J by 5 bases, and 22 bases separated the two germline ends. CDR3 residues: CASGRGGSRSHEQYF. The CDR3 DNA reads as TGTGCCAGCGGAAGGGGGGGGAGTAGAAGCCACGAGCAGTACTTC.